This is a list of T cell receptor beta chains from one sample in a study of blood T cell repertoires in COVID-19. The protocol was immunoSEQ multiplex PCR, while the TCRdb copy is restricted to in-frame clones and leaves out a portion. The table lists about 320,000 clones, 75% to 90% of them singletons. The sequencing input was PBMCs or T cells enriched from blood (not recorded which). The origin of the receptors is a woman in her twenties or thirties who had been exposed to COVID-19. Both conserved end residues are part of each CDR3. Fields, in order: clone size, J gene, D gene, V gene, CDR3 protein, CDR3 DNA. The D gene is left open where the match is weak. Rows give clone size only sometimes, using once, few, many, or a class for an expanded clone.

NA | TRBJ2-5 | NA | TRBV5-1 | CASSEPSQETQYF | TGCGCCAGCAGCGAGCCATCCCAAGAGACCCAGTACTTC
NA | TRBJ2-1 | TRBD2 | TRBV6-2/TRBV6-3 | CASSYSGTSRYNEQFF | TGTGCCAGCAGTTACTCGGGGACTAGCCGGTACAATGAGCAGTTCTTC
NA | TRBJ2-1 | NA | TRBV5-4 | CASSLGPVENEQFF | TGTGCCAGCAGCTTGGGTCCGGTGGAGAATGAGCAGTTCTTC
NA | TRBJ1-3 | NA | TRBV2 | CASSEAHGGGSGNTIYF | TGTGCCAGCAGTGAAGCCCATGGGGGAGGCTCTGGAAACACCATATATTTT
once | TRBJ1-3 | NA | TRBV30 | CAWSFLGSSGNTIYF | TGTGCCTGGAGCTTCCTAGGGAGCTCTGGAAACACCATATATTTT
NA | TRBJ1-1 | NA | TRBV6-5 | CASTLGGDWNTEAFF | TGTGCCAGCACTCTCGGGGGGGATTGGAACACTGAAGCTTTCTTT
NA | TRBJ1-1 | NA | TRBV3-1/TRBV3-2 | CASSRKGGNTEAFF | TGTGCCAGCAGCCGAAAAGGGGGGAACACTGAAGCTTTCTTT
NA | TRBJ1-6 | NA | TRBV6-5 | CASSQLRDNSPLHF | TGTGCCAGCAGTCAACTGCGGGATAATTCACCCCTCCACTTT
NA | TRBJ2-7 | NA | TRBV9 | CASSVDGGNYEQYF | TGTGCCAGCAGCGTAGACGGGGGAAACTACGAGCAGTACTTC
NA | TRBJ1-1 | TRBD1 | TRBV19 | CASSIHRGRNTEAFF | TGTGCCAGTAGTATTCACAGGGGTCGGAACACTGAAGCTTTCTTT
NA | TRBJ2-1 | TRBD1 | TRBV27 | CASSLGTGYMQFF | TGTGCCAGCAGTTTAGGGACAGGGTATATGCAGTTCTTC
NA | TRBJ2-2 | NA | TRBV7-9 | CASSEPTGLNTGELFF | TGTGCCAGCAGCGAACCGACAGGACTGAACACCGGGGAGCTGTTTTTT
NA | TRBJ2-1 | TRBD2 | TRBV5-1 | CASSPGAGDEQFF | TGCGCCAGCAGCCCCGGGGCGGGAGATGAGCAGTTCTTC
once | TRBJ1-6 | TRBD1 | TRBV9 | CASSVGGQSNSPLHF | TGTGCCAGCAGCGTAGGGGGACAGTCCAATTCACCCCTCCACTTT
NA | TRBJ2-2 | TRBD2 | TRBV4-1 | CASSQVEGGASGSPGELFF | TGCGCCAGCAGCCAAGTCGAAGGGGGCGCTAGCGGGAGTCCCGGGGAGCTGTTTTTT
once | TRBJ2-7 | NA | TRBV7-2 | CASSWGQYEQYF | TGTGCCAGCAGCTGGGGCCAGTACGAGCAGTACTTC
NA | TRBJ1-1 | NA | TRBV15 | CATRDIVNTEAFF | TGTGCCACCAGGGACATCGTGAACACTGAAGCTTTCTTT
NA | TRBJ2-7 | TRBD1 | TRBV24-1 | CATSDSGQGRTLEQYF | TGTGCCACCAGTGACAGCGGACAGGGCAGGACTCTCGAGCAGTACTTC
NA | TRBJ1-1 | NA | TRBV15 | CATSAIDSDTEAFF | TGTGCCACCAGCGCCATTGACTCGGACACTGAAGCTTTCTTT
NA | TRBJ1-2 | NA | TRBV4-2 | CASSQVVTDHVSGYTF | TGTGCCAGCAGCCAAGTTGTCACAGACCACGTTTCTGGCTACACCTTC
once | TRBJ1-6 | NA | TRBV28 | CASSSTRTGINSPLHF | TGTGCCAGCAGTTCTACCCGTACAGGCATAAATTCACCCCTCCACTTT
NA | TRBJ1-1 | NA | TRBV29-1 | CSVTQGREGTEAFF | TGCAGCGTGACACAGGGAAGAGAAGGCACTGAAGCTTTCTTT
NA | TRBJ2-5 | NA | TRBV28 | CASSSGVITQYF | TGTGCCAGCAGTTCGGGGGTAATAACCCAGTACTTC
NA | TRBJ2-1 | TRBD2 | TRBV5-6 | CASSLTLAGGHPNEQFF | TGTGCCAGCAGCTTAACTTTAGCGGGGGGGCACCCGAATGAGCAGTTCTTC
NA | TRBJ2-7 | NA | TRBV19 | CASSMQGGSYEQYF | TGTGCCAGTAGTATGCAGGGAGGTTCCTACGAGCAGTACTTC
NA | TRBJ2-5 | NA | TRBV24-1 | CATSRAGETQYF | TGTGCCACCAGTAGGGCGGGGGAGACCCAGTACTTC
NA | TRBJ2-2 | NA | TRBV5-1 | CASSLGRNTGELFF | TGCGCCAGCAGCTTGGGTAGGAACACCGGGGAGCTGTTTTTT
once | TRBJ2-4 | NA | TRBV19 | CASSAPRRGQRDIQYF | TGTGCCAGTAGTGCCCCTCGGAGGGGGCAGAGGGACATTCAGTACTTC
NA | TRBJ1-5 | NA | TRBV2 | CASKTADQPQHF | TGTGCCAGCAAGACAGCAGATCAGCCCCAGCATTTT
NA | TRBJ1-2 | TRBD1 | TRBV7-8 | CASKRDRGLTNYGYTF | TGTGCCAGCAAGCGGGACAGGGGTCTTACTAACTATGGCTACACCTTC
NA | TRBJ2-7 | TRBD1 | TRBV7-9 | CASSFPGQGAHEQYF | TGTGCCAGCAGCTTCCCGGGACAGGGGGCCCACGAGCAGTACTTC
many | TRBJ2-1 | TRBD1 | TRBV27 | CASSSLRGWYNAEQFF | TGTGCCAGCAGCTCCCTCAGGGGGTGGTACAATGCTGAGCAGTTCTTC
NA | TRBJ2-7 | TRBD2 | TRBV13 | CASSRWASGKAYEQYF | TGTGCCAGCAGCCGATGGGCTAGCGGGAAAGCCTACGAGCAGTACTTC
NA | TRBJ1-5 | TRBD1 | TRBV6-5 | CASTRTGASNQPQHF | TGTGCCAGCACTCGTACAGGGGCCAGCAATCAGCCCCAGCATTTT
NA | TRBJ1-2 | NA | TRBV27 | CASSLSGRDGYTF | TGTGCCAGCAGTTTATCGGGGAGAGATGGCTACACCTTC
few | TRBJ1-2 | NA | TRBV28 | CASSEVSFSNYGYTF | TGTGCCAGCAGTGAGGTCTCCTTTTCTAACTATGGCTACACCTTC
NA | TRBJ1-3 | TRBD1 | TRBV7-9 | CASSLPGQPGNTIYF | TGTGCCAGCAGCCTCCCGGGACAGCCCGGAAACACCATATATTTT
NA | TRBJ2-7 | NA | TRBV14 | CASSQSREQYF | TGTGCCAGCAGCCAATCGCGCGAGCAGTACTTC
NA | TRBJ2-2 | TRBD1 | TRBV9 | CASSVVRGHNTGELFF | TGTGCCAGCAGCGTAGTAAGGGGGCACAACACCGGGGAGCTGTTTTTT
NA | TRBJ1-2 | TRBD1 | TRBV30 | CAWSTDRGAGYTF | TGTGCCTGGAGTACGGACAGGGGGGCTGGCTACACCTTC
once | TRBJ1-5 | NA | TRBV6-5 | CASSYLAGKDQPQHF | TGTGCCAGCAGTTACCTGGCAGGGAAAGATCAGCCCCAGCATTTT
NA | TRBJ1-1 | TRBD1 | TRBV27 | CASSPIQGADTEAFF | TGTGCCAGCAGTCCCATACAGGGGGCGGACACTGAAGCTTTCTTT
few | TRBJ1-1 | NA | TRBV25-1 | CASSESDREVPEAFF | TGTGCCAGCAGTGAATCGGACAGAGAAGTACCTGAAGCTTTCTTT
NA | TRBJ1-5 | NA | TRBV4-1 | CASSQVELLGNQPQHF | TGCGCCAGCAGCCAAGTAGAGTTACTAGGGAATCAGCCCCAGCATTTT
NA | TRBJ2-2 | NA | TRBV10-3 | CAISRLQGSNTGELFF | TGTGCCATCAGTCGTTTGCAGGGAAGCAACACCGGGGAGCTGTTTTTT
NA | TRBJ2-1 | NA | TRBV4-3 | CASSQDDSSYNEQFF | TGCGCCAGCAGCCAAGACGACAGCTCCTACAATGAGCAGTTCTTC
NA | TRBJ2-1 | TRBD1 | TRBV24-1 | CATSDLHRGDNEQFF | TGTGCCACCAGTGATTTGCACAGGGGGGACAATGAGCAGTTCTTC
NA | TRBJ2-3 | TRBD1 | TRBV3-1/TRBV3-2 | CASSQKRQGSTDTQYF | TGTGCCAGCAGCCAAAAGAGACAGGGGAGCACAGATACGCAGTATTTT
NA | TRBJ1-3 | NA | TRBV10-1 | CASSVDSSSGNTIYF | TGCGCCAGCAGCGTCGACAGCTCCTCTGGAAACACCATATATTTT
few | TRBJ1-1 | NA | TRBV19 | CASNPLDRFWEAFF | TGTGCCAGCAACCCCTTAGACAGGTTTTGGGAAGCTTTCTTT